This T cell receptor beta chain was documented in a study of T-cell memory formation after mild COVID-19. Sample barcodes and UMIs were carried by the TCR alpha and TCR beta cDNA libraries that 5'RACE generated with constant-segment primers. TCRdb redid the calling of the 5' RACE reads with MiXCR, one entry per CDR3 protein. Of some 440,000 distinct CDR3 sequences listed, around a quarter are singletons. Study-wide results and caveats: While clones contracting from day 15 to 85 were balanced between CD4 and CD8, later expanders leaned CD4+. Cross-reactive memory appears to have joined, as suggested by some responding clones showing up in pre-infection memory.

As concerns this clonotype: The antigen is undetermined.

The V gene lost 2 bases and the J gene lost 6 bases, with 13 bases spanning the gap. This CDR3 has 14 residues. Germline V gene lookup returns CDR1 LGHNA and CDR2 YNFKEQ. The chain recombines TRBV4-2 with TRBJ2-5, with D perhaps matching TRBD2 (7 bases). This receptor was taken from an adult woman who had mild COVID-19 (a few samples of this study predate the infection). Cell type and time point are not known. The sequencing sample was made of PBMCs or a T cell subset sorted from them (not recorded which). CDR3 protein: CASSQTGGAQTQYF. The CDR3 region has the DNA TGTGCCAGCAGCCAAACTGGGGGGGCCCAGACCCAGTACTTC.